This entry concerns a single TCR beta chain. The authors ran a second PCR of about 6 to 11 cycles using a sample-barcoded 5' primer and a J-beta primer mix. TCRdb reprocessed the 5' RACE reads with MiXCR, giving one entry per CDR3 protein. The table includes 1.5 million to 1.8 million distinct CDR3 sequences, roughly 43% detected once. These data originate in a study of blood T cells in healthy people across ages. The ends were cut back, 3 bases at V and 0 bases at J, with 15 bases in the middle. There are 17 residues in the CDR3. Sequencing was carried out using blood. J is TRBJ1-5 and V is TRBV12-3 or TRBV12-4, with unresolved D. This receptor was obtained from a young woman in good health. The CDR3 protein is CASSFGERSNSNQPQHF. CDR3 sequence (DNA): TGTGCCAGCAGTTTCGGCGAACGGAGCAATAGCAATCAGCCCCAGCATTTT.